Sequencing of this TCR beta chain was carried out in a study of cytomegalovirus exposure and HLA in healthy donors. This CDR3 has 13 amino acids. Per germline, CDR1 MNHEY and CDR2 SMNVEV (reference sequence). The V gene end was trimmed by 7 bases and the J gene end by 14 bases; junction bases not matched to a gene: 6. Healthy individuals who donated bone marrow served as the donors. With 60 Vbeta and 13 Jbeta primers, the PCR was carried out. Generated by immunoSEQ multiplex PCR, the TCRdb table keeps only in-frame clones and is missing some. The sample consists of some 210,000 clones, about 72% of them appearing once. Findings and caveats of the study: CMV serostatus was the sole immune exposure data available. Researchers left out some V segments, among them TRBV6-2 and TRBV6-3, as indistinguishable. Presence/absence comparisons presumed near-even sequencing depth among donors.

For this clone: What it binds is unknown.

This sequence originates from a male donor in good health and CMV-seronegative. Sequenced material: PBMCs. The chain carries TRBV27 and TRBJ2-1; 15 bases are a match to TRBD2. The DNA for the CDR3 is TGTGCCAGCACCCGGACTAGCGGGAGGGCCGAGTTCTTC. Translation: CASTRTSGRAEFF.